The 29 T cell receptor beta chains in this list originate from one sample, sequenced in a study of blood T cell repertoires in COVID-19. The repertoire was sequenced with immunoSEQ multiplex PCR; TCRdb's copy has only in-frame clones and lacks some. Among about 180,000 clones listed, approximately 77% were seen once. Sequencing input: PBMCs or T cells enriched from blood (not recorded which). The receptor source for this set is a man aged 55 to 69 who had recovered from COVID-19.

As to this clone: A junction end diverges from the germline sequence, so it may reflect a read error. The chain links TRBV7-7 to TRBJ2-7, with TRBD2 matching 9 bases. The CDR3 sequence is 16 residues long. The germline V gene has CDR1 SSHAT and CDR2 FNYEAQ (reference sequence). The CDR3 bases are TGTGCTAGCAGCCCACCCACGGGACTAGCCTCCTACGAGCAGTACTTC. Amino acids: CASSPPTGLASYEQYF.

This rearrangement joins TRBV6-4 to TRBJ2-2; possible D gene TRBD1, 5 bases. Germline V lookup: CDR1 MRHNA, CDR2 SNTAGT. V lost 6 bases to trimming and J lost 3 bases, with 8 bases between them. This CDR3 is built from 13 residues. DNA of the CDR3: TGTGCCAGCAGCGCAGGGTACACCGGGGAGCTGTTTTTT. Its protein product is CASSAGYTGELFF.

The rearrangement joins TRBV3-1 (or the pseudogene TRBV3-2) to TRBJ1-1; no clear D gene. The CDR3 consists of 14 residues. The V gene's germline CDR1 is LGHDT and CDR2 YNNKEL (reference sequence). The V gene lost 0 bases and the J gene lost 8 bases, with 13 bases spanning the gap. CDR3 coding DNA: TGTGCCAGCAGCCAAGATCAAACTACGAGAGAAGCTTTCTTT. Protein sequence: CASSQDQTTREAFF.

This clone was recorded at least ten times. This sequence joins TRBV6-5 and TRBJ2-7, with D possibly TRBD2 on 5 matching bases. V lost 7 bases and J lost 2, with 15 bases in between. Looked up from germline, CDR1 is MNHEY and CDR2 is SVGAGI. The length of the CDR3 is 14 residues. The CDR3 loop reads CASTEGEDPYEQYF. For the CDR3, the DNA is TGTGCCAGCACCGAGGGTGAAGATCCCTACGAGCAGTACTTC.

The genes are TRBV2 and TRBJ2-2; TRBD2 matches 14 bases. Per germline, CDR1 SNHLY and CDR2 FYNNEI. CDR3 length: 16 amino acids. The V and J ends lost 11 bases and 1 base, in that order; junction bases with no gene match: 6. The CDR3 nucleotides are TGTGCCTGCACCGGGACTAGCGGGAGGAACACCGGGGAGCTGTTTTTT. The encoded protein is CACTGTSGRNTGELFF. Full variable domain (remainder filled in from reference TRBV2 and TRBJ2-2): EPEVTQTPSHQVTQMGQEVILRCVPISNHLYFYWYRQILGQKVEFLVSFYNNEISEKSEIFDDQFSVERPDGSNFTLKIRSTKLEDSAMYFCACTGTSGRNTGELFFGEGSRLTVL.

This chain links TRBV28 with TRBJ1-5; 10 positions match TRBD1. J gave up 7 bases and V 3 bases, and 9 bases lay outside the gene matches. This CDR3 comprises 16 residues. In germline, CDR1 is MDHEN, CDR2 SYDVKM. The CDR3 region is CASSFMGQGIGQPQHF. CDR3 nucleotides: TGTGCCAGCAGTTTTATGGGACAGGGGATCGGGCAGCCCCAGCATTTT.

V and J are TRBV28 and TRBJ2-7; D gene uncertain. This CDR3 region has 13 residues. V was pared by 6 bases and J by 0 bases, with 9 bases between. Germline loops: CDR1 MDHEN, CDR2 SYDVKM. DNA of the CDR3: TGTGCCAGCAGCTCCCCCTTCTCCTACGAGCAGTACTTC. Protein sequence: CASSSPFSYEQYF.

Here the CDR3 reads CASSLAGDKTDTQYF. The CDR3 DNA reads TGTGCCAGCAGCTTAGCGGGAGATAAGACAGATACGCAGTATTTT. V gene TRBV7-2 combines with J gene TRBJ2-3; a weak D match, TRBD2 (5 bases). In germline, CDR1 is SGHTA, CDR2 FQGNSA. There are 15 residues in the CDR3. Trimming cost V 0 bases and J 3 bases, with 10 bases left between them. Variable domain in full (rest from reference TRBV7-2 and TRBJ2-3): GAGVSQSPSNKVTEKGKDVELRCDPISGHTALYWYRQSLGQGLEFLIYFQGNSAPDKSGLPSDRFSAERTGGSVSTLTIQRTQQEDSAVYLCASSLAGDKTDTQYFGPGTRLTVL.

The chain carries TRBV7-5 and TRBJ2-5; the table names TRBD2, a call not compared with the DNA. TRBV7-5 is flagged as a pseudogene. This CDR3 contains 17 residues. The chain's CDR3 is CARSLLMAGGTQETQYF. DNA for the CDR3: TGTGCCAGAAGCTTACTCATGGCGGGGGGAACTCAAGAGACCCAGTACTTC.

V is TRBV18 and J is TRBJ1-4; 9 positions match TRBD1. J was trimmed by 7 bases and V by 4 bases; bases with no gene match: 10. The CDR3 is 16 residues long. Germline V CDR1 and CDR2: KGHSH, LQKENI. DNA of the CDR3: TGTGCCAGCTCACTTTTCGCGGGACAGGGAGGTGAAAAACTGTTTTTT. Its translation: CASSLFAGQGGEKLFF. The full variable domain, rest sourced from reference TRBV18 and TRBJ1-4, is NAGVMQNPRHLVRRRGQEARLRCSPMKGHSHVYWYRQLPEEGLKFMVYLQKENIIDESGMPKERFSAEFPKEGPSILRIQQVVRGDSAAYFCASSLFAGQGGEKLFFGSGTQLSVL.

V is TRBV19 and J is TRBJ1-2; 8 nucleotides align to TRBD1. V was pared by 4 bases and J by 7 bases, with 14 bases of the junction left unmatched. There are 16 residues in the CDR3. Per germline, CDR1 LNHDA and CDR2 SQIVND (reference sequence). Written as DNA, the CDR3 is TGTGCCAGTAGTACCTGGGACAGGCAGTTCCTGAGTGGCTACACCTTC. Translation gives CASSTWDRQFLSGYTF.

This chain joins TRBV6-2 or TRBV6-3 and TRBJ2-5; 7 nucleotides match TRBD1. The CDR3 sequence is 14 residues long. J lost 2 bases, V lost 1 base, and 1 base had no gene match. Germline V gene sequence: CDR1 MNHEY, CDR2 SVGEGT. CDR3 sequence: CASSYWDRQETQYF. The CDR3 coding sequence is TGTGCCAGCAGTTACTGGGACAGACAAGAGACCCAGTACTTC.

This chain connects TRBV5-1 to TRBJ2-2; 10 bases agree with TRBD2. This CDR3 has 17 amino acids. Per the germline V gene, CDR1 is SGHRS and CDR2 is YFSETQ. V trimming: 0 bases; J trimming: 2 bases; junction bases outside the gene matches: 4. CDR3 sequence: CASSLGTSGVNTGELFF. The CDR3 bases are TGCGCCAGCAGCTTGGGGACTAGCGGAGTTAACACCGGGGAGCTGTTTTTT.

This clone was counted only a few times. The rearrangement links TRBV28 to TRBJ2-2, with D perhaps TRBD2 (5 bases). Germline loops: CDR1 MDHEN, CDR2 SYDVKM. This CDR3 region has 16 residues. V lost 1 base and J lost 0, with 9 bases in between. CDR3 loop: CASSLFGVANTGELFF. The CDR3 DNA reads TGTGCCAGCAGTTTATTCGGGGTAGCGAACACCGGGGAGCTGTTTTTT.

Worth noting for this clone: A much larger clone lies one base from this, so it may be a read error. Here the CDR3 reads CASSWTENTEAFF. For the CDR3, the DNA is TGTGCCAGCAGCTGGACAGAGAACACTGAAGCTTTCTTT. The chain carries TRBV6-5 and TRBJ1-1; the D gene is possibly TRBD1 (6 bases). Germline V gene sequence: CDR1 MNHEY, CDR2 SVGAGI. CDR3 size: 13 residues. Trimming removed 6 bases at V and 1 base at J, with 9 bases between.

The sample holds one count of this clone. The chain has TRBV25-1 and TRBJ2-6, with TRBD1 as a possible D gene (6 bases). CDR3 length: 17 amino acids. With 5 bases removed from V and 0 bases from J, the gap between germline ends came to 14 bases. CDR1 and CDR2 from the germline V gene are MGHDK and SYGVNS. The DNA for the CDR3 is TGTGCCAGCAGTTCTGGGGGCGTCCTCTCTGGGGCCAACGTCCTGACTTTC. This encodes CASSSGGVLSGANVLTF. The variable domain in full, completed from reference TRBV25-1 and TRBJ2-6, reads EADIYQTPRYLVIGTGKKITLECSQTMGHDKMYWYQQDPGMELHLIHYSYGVNSTEKGDLSSESTVSRIRTEHFPLTLESARPSHTSQYLCASSSGGVLSGANVLTFGAGSRLTVL.

This chain links TRBV6-5 with TRBJ2-7; 7 bases align to TRBD2. This CDR3 has 15 residues. V shed 8 bases and J 6 bases; nucleotides not matched to a gene: 16. The germline V gene encodes CDR1 MNHEY and CDR2 SVGAGI. CDR3 sequence (DNA): TGTGCCAGCTCTTTCCCCCCAGCGGGAAGGGTCGAGCAGTACTTC. Translation: CASSFPPAGRVEQYF.

DNA for the CDR3: TGTGCCAGCAGCTTAACGGAGGGACAGCAATACGAGCAGTACTTC. Translation: CASSLTEGQQYEQYF. This chain connects TRBV7-2 to TRBJ2-7; weak D call: TRBD1 (7 bases). Per germline, CDR1 SGHTA and CDR2 FQGNSA. CDR3 length: 15 amino acids. The V end was cut by 2 bases, the J end by 4 bases, with 15 bases between.

This clone was recorded once. The chain links TRBV3-1 (or the pseudogene TRBV3-2) to TRBJ2-6; perhaps TRBD1 as D (6 bases). In germline, CDR1 is LGHDT, CDR2 YNNKEL (reference sequence). V lost 1 base to trimming and J lost 10 bases, with 8 bases between them. The CDR3 loop spans 13 amino acids. The CDR3 nucleotides are TGTGCCAGCAGCCAAGTAACAGGGAACGTCCTGACTTTC. Protein product: CASSQVTGNVLTF.

The rearrangement uses TRBV7-8 and TRBJ1-4, with D possibly TRBD1 on 6 matching bases. CDR1 SGHVS and CDR2 FQNEAQ come from the germline V gene. Trimming cost V 2 bases and J 7 bases, with 17 bases left between them. The CDR3 covers 16 residues. The CDR3 region is CASSLSWAKQGEKLFF. The CDR3 DNA follows: TGTGCCAGCAGCTTATCGTGGGCGAAACAGGGTGAAAAACTGTTTTTT.

Here the CDR3 reads CASSDITGGLQETQYF. The DNA for the CDR3 is TGTGCCAGCAGCGACATCACGGGGGGACTCCAAGAGACCCAGTACTTC. The rearrangement joins TRBV11-2 to TRBJ2-5, with 7 positions matching TRBD2. Germline-derived CDR1 and CDR2 are SGHAT and FQNNGV. Trimming removed 5 bases from V and 1 base from J; junction bases left unmatched: 10. The CDR3 is 16 residues long.

The chain recombines TRBV19 with TRBJ1-1; the match to TRBD1 covers 10 bases. The ends lost 6 bases at V and 5 bases at J; junction bases unmatched: 9. There are 15 residues in the CDR3. Germline values: CDR1 LNHDA, CDR2 SQIVND (reference sequence). This chain's CDR3 is CASSYRQGARTEAFF. CDR3 sequence (DNA): TGTGCCAGTAGCTATCGACAGGGGGCGAGAACTGAAGCTTTCTTT.

The chain carries TRBV5-1 and TRBJ2-3; 10 nucleotides line up with TRBD1. There are 17 residues in the CDR3. Germline trimming cut 0 bases from V and 4 bases from J; bases unmatched to any gene: 8. Germline assignment: CDR1 SGHRS and CDR2 YFSETQ. CDR3 in DNA: TGCGCCAGCAGCTTGGCCATCGGACAGGGGGTCGCAGATACGCAGTATTTT. Protein product: CASSLAIGQGVADTQYF.

This sequence joins TRBV28 and TRBJ2-1; maybe TRBD2 (6 bases). The CDR3 runs 17 residues. Trimming shortened V by 4 bases and J by 0 bases, and 16 bases separated the two germline ends. CDR1 is MDHEN and CDR2 is SYDVKM in the germline V gene. CDR3 in DNA: TGTGCCAGCAGTTCTCCCCTAGCGCCTAGCTCCTACAATGAGCAGTTCTTC. Its translation: CASSSPLAPSSYNEQFF.

The chain joins TRBV7-6 to TRBJ2-5; TRBD1 aligns across 7 bases. The germline V gene has CDR1 SGHVS and CDR2 FNYEAQ. The length of the CDR3 is 14 residues. V was pared by 5 bases and J by 2 bases, with 5 bases of the junction left unmatched. In nucleotides, the CDR3 is TGTGCCAGCAGCCCCGGGACAGAGCAAGAGACCCAGTACTTC. Translated, it gives CASSPGTEQETQYF.

V and J are TRBV5-4 and TRBJ2-5, with TRBD1 matching 9 bases. Trimming removed 0 bases from V and 7 bases from J; junction bases left unmatched: 7. CDR1 is SGHNT and CDR2 is YYREEE in the germline V gene (reference sequence). The CDR3 length is 15 residues. The CDR3 sequence is CASSLAGGQGGTQYF. The CDR3 region has the DNA TGTGCCAGCAGCTTGGCCGGGGGACAGGGAGGGACCCAGTACTTC.

The chain recombines TRBV6-1 with TRBJ2-3; D perhaps matches TRBD2 (6 bases). The germline gives CDR1 MNHNS, CDR2 SASEGT. The V end lost 1 base, the J end lost 2 bases, and 13 bases lay between the germline ends. The CDR3 sequence is 16 residues long. In DNA, the CDR3 is TGTGCCAGCAGTGAAGTAGGGGAGGCCTCCACAGATACGCAGTATTTT. Protein: CASSEVGEASTDTQYF.

This clone was detected only a few times. V and J are TRBV2 and TRBJ1-4; 7 bases fit TRBD1. The germline V gene encodes CDR1 SNHLY and CDR2 FYNNEI. Trimming removed 3 bases from V and 0 bases from J; junction bases left unmatched: 1. This CDR3 is 15 amino acids long. The CDR3 DNA reads TGTGCCAGCAGTGAGACAGGGTCAACTAATGAAAAACTGTTTTTT. This encodes CASSETGSTNEKLFF.

The chain carries TRBV30 and TRBJ1-6, with no clear D. Germline loops: CDR1 GTSNPN, CDR2 SVGIG (reference sequence). The CDR3 is 12 amino acids. Deletions cut 1 base from V and 10 bases from J, with 8 bases between. The CDR3 protein is CAWSGGNSPLHF. The CDR3 DNA reads as TGTGCCTGGAGTGGAGGGAACTCACCCCTCCACTTT.